Described below is a single T cell receptor (beta chain) sequence and its context. What it binds is unknown. V was shortened by 7 bases and J by 3 bases, with 10 bases between the two germline ends. The CDR3 spans 13 residues. Germline-derived CDR1 and CDR2 are SNHLY and FYNNEI. This sample is part of a study of identical twins. Study-wide points: For cord blood, abundant beta clonotypes had fewer insertions, unlike memory repertoires, which showed none. Out-of-frame alpha sequences that twins shared showed excess low generation probability. Analyses of zero insertions could, in part, be confounded by invariant MAIT and iNKT cells.

A universal primer site was added by template switching, and unique molecular identifiers were carried by the cDNA. TCRdb used MiXCR to reprocess the 5' RACE reads, holding one entry per CDR3 protein. In the table there are roughly 1.6 million distinct CDR3 sequences, more than 30% of which are singletons. The chain joins TRBV2 to TRBJ1-5, with a tentative D call TRBD1 (6 bases). Sequenced sample: cord blood. This clonotype was sampled from a newborn girl in good health. As DNA, the CDR3 is TGTGCCAGCAATGGGGGGCTCAATCAGCCCCAGCATTTT. Its protein is CASNGGLNQPQHF.